Sequencing of this T cell receptor (beta chain) was carried out in a study of Ad26.COV2.S vaccination and SARS-CoV-2 variants. Whole-study results and caveats: Vaccine and placebo groups showed comparable non-spike TCR breadth.

The sample's treatment: 19 received Ad26.COV2.S at low or high dose, single or two shots; about 5 received placebo; per-sample allocation not given. Material that was analyzed had been drawn on day 63 after the first vaccine or placebo injection. An Ad26 vector expressing Wuhan-strain SARS-CoV-2 spike constituted the vaccine. Measured with immunoSEQ multiplex PCR; TCRdb has only the in-frame clones, and not every one. The table records some 400,000 clones, over 75% of them present only once. This CDR3 contains 16 residues. V was pared by 0 bases and J by 8 bases, with 19 bases between. Per the germline V gene, CDR1 is MGHRA and CDR2 is YSYEKL. Concerning this clone: Its antigen is currently unknown.

The chain uses TRBV4-1 and TRBJ1-2; D gene uncertain. This sequence originates from a person between 18 and 65 years old who received the Ad26.COV2.S COVID-19 vaccine or a placebo. The starting material was peripheral blood, obtained in a trial of Ad26.COV2.S vaccine versus placebo. As DNA, the CDR3 is TGCGCCAGCAGCCAAGATAAGGTTAGCGCTCCCTTAGGCTACACCTTC. It encodes CASSQDKVSAPLGYTF.